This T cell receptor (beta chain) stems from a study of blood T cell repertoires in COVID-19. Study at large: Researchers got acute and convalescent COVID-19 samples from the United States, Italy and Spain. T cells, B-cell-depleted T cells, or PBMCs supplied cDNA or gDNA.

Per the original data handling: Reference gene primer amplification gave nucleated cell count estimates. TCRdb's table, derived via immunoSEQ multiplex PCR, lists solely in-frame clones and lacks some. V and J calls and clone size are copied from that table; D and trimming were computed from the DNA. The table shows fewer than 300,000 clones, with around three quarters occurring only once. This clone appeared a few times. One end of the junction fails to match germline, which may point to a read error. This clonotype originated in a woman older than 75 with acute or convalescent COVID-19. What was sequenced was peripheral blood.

CDR3 coding DNA: TGTGCCAGCAGCCAAGGAACAAGACAGGGCCTCTTC. Its translation is CASSQGTRQGLF. This rearrangement joins TRBV3-1 (or the pseudogene TRBV3-2) to TRBJ1-2; 7 bases agree with TRBD1. The CDR3 sequence is 12 residues long. From germline, CDR1 is LGHDT and CDR2 YNNKEL (reference sequence).